The 12 T cell receptor beta chains below were found in one sample sequenced in a study of Ad26.COV2.S vaccination and SARS-CoV-2 variants. Repertoires were generated with immunoSEQ multiplex PCR, while TCRdb's copy carries only in-frame clones and drops some. The table records roughly 380,000 clones, around 87% of them present only once. The treatment denotes: around 19 received Ad26.COV2.S at low or high dose, single or two shots; about 5 received placebo; per-sample allocation not given. The samples were gathered on day 63 after the first injection of vaccine or placebo. Sample: peripheral blood, taken in a trial of Ad26.COV2.S vaccine versus placebo. The receptors stem from a person aged 18-65 years who received the Ad26.COV2.S COVID-19 vaccine or a placebo.

The rearrangement uses TRBV7-9 and TRBJ2-5; the match to TRBD2 covers 11 bases. Per germline, CDR1 SEHNR and CDR2 FQNEAQ (reference sequence). The V segment lost 1 base and the J segment 1 base; nucleotides outside the gene matches: 2. This CDR3 is 16 amino acids long. The CDR3 nucleotides read TGTGCCAGCAGCTTAGGACTAGCGGGACTCCAAGAGACCCAGTACTTC. Amino acid sequence: CASSLGLAGLQETQYF.

This sequence joins TRBV7-9 and TRBJ2-1; 10 nucleotides align to TRBD2. V lost 5 bases to trimming and J lost 2 bases; unmatched junction nucleotides: 6. In germline, CDR1 is SEHNR, CDR2 FQNEAQ (reference sequence). The CDR3 is 16 residues long. CDR3 DNA sequence: TGTGCCAGCAGCGTCGGACTAGCGGCAACCTACAATGAGCAGTTCTTC. Translated: CASSVGLAATYNEQFF.

The V gene is TRBV4-3, the J gene TRBJ2-7, with D possibly being TRBD2 (6 bases). Germline CDR1 and CDR2: LGHNA and YSLEER. The ends were cut back, 0 bases at V and 0 bases at J, with 6 bases in the middle. The length of the CDR3 is 14 residues. The CDR3, as DNA: TGCGCCAGCAGCCAAGAGGGACTCTCCTACGAGCAGTACTTC. It translates to CASSQEGLSYEQYF.

This chain joins TRBV6-1 and TRBJ1-1, with D possibly matching TRBD1 (5 bases). Germline CDR1 is MNHNS and CDR2 is SASEGT. Between the trimmed V and J ends, which lost 2 bases and 6 bases, there was a span of 10 bases. The CDR3 is 13 amino acids. CDR3 amino acids: CASSERGVSEAFF. As DNA, the CDR3 is TGTGCCAGCAGTGAAAGAGGGGTTTCTGAAGCTTTCTTT.

The CDR3, as DNA: TGTGCCAGAAGCTTGTACATTTTAGGGGCCTACTCCTATAATTCACCCCTCCACTTT. It is translated as CARSLYILGAYSYNSPLHF. The chain combines TRBV5-3 with TRBJ1-6, with D possibly TRBD1 on 5 matching bases. TRBV5-3 is assigned to the ORF class and has an uncertain function. V gave up 1 base and J gave up 0 bases, with 17 bases separating them. CDR3 size: 19 residues.

This clone was detected only once. The chain joins TRBV5-8 to TRBJ2-1; D is unresolved. This CDR3 is 14 amino acids long. Germline V gene sequence: CDR1 SGHTS, CDR2 YDEGEE. Between the trimmed V and J ends, which lost 2 bases and 7 bases, there was a span of 13 bases. The DNA of the CDR3 is TGTGCCAGCAGCTTAGGAGCTGGGTGGAATGAGCAGTTCTTC. This encodes CASSLGAGWNEQFF.

V gene TRBV6-5 combines with J gene TRBJ1-3; D unresolved. V lost 2 bases and J lost 11, with 10 bases in between. Germline CDR1 MNHEY, CDR2 SVGAGI. The CDR3 sequence is 12 residues long. The CDR3 sequence is CASSYGRAAIYF. The CDR3 DNA follows: TGTGCCAGCAGTTACGGTCGTGCGGCCATATATTTT.

J is TRBJ1-1 and V is TRBV10-3, with D unresolved. The CDR3 contains 15 residues. V dropped 8 bases and J dropped 2 bases, with 18 bases sitting between them. Germline lookup yields CDR1 ENHRY and CDR2 SYGVKD. This CDR3 is CAISSVGELNTEAFF. In DNA form, the CDR3 reads TGTGCCATCTCCTCGGTGGGCGAGCTAAACACTGAAGCTTTCTTT.

The chain couples TRBV7-2 to TRBJ1-3, with 8 bases aligning to TRBD1. In germline, CDR1 is SGHTA, CDR2 FQGNSA. This CDR3 is 16 amino acids long. J gave up 0 bases and V 3 bases, and 4 bases lay outside the gene matches. The CDR3 coding sequence is TGTGCCAGCAGCTTCTGGACAGGGTACTCTGGAAACACCATATATTTT. This codes for CASSFWTGYSGNTIYF.

The genes are TRBV15 and TRBJ1-3; no clear D. This CDR3 comprises 15 residues. V was shortened by 5 bases and J by 0 bases, with 11 bases between the two germline ends. CDR1 is LNHNV, CDR2 YYDKDF, per germline (reference sequence). The CDR3 loop is CATSPYQVSGNTIYF. As DNA, the CDR3 is TGTGCCACCAGCCCTTACCAGGTCTCTGGAAACACCATATATTTT.

This chain links TRBV6-2 or TRBV6-3 with TRBJ2-1, with a weak D call TRBD1 (5 bases). V lost 3 bases to trimming and J lost 4 bases, with 13 bases between them. This CDR3 spans 15 amino acids. Germline CDR1 reads MNHEY; CDR2 reads SVGEGT. CDR3 sequence (DNA): TGTGCCAGCAGTTATAGCAGGGATCATTACAATGAGCAGTTCTTC. It translates to CASSYSRDHYNEQFF.

The chain recombines TRBV5-1 with TRBJ2-5, with D possibly being TRBD1 (5 bases). Trimming stripped 2 bases from V and 4 bases from J, with 12 bases between. The CDR3 loop spans 14 amino acids. Germline V gene data show CDR1 as SGHRS and CDR2 as YFSETQ. The CDR3 coding sequence is TGCGCCAGCAGCTTCTCAGGGTATACAGAGACCCAGTACTTC. It encodes CASSFSGYTETQYF.